These T cell receptor beta chains were read from a single sample in a study of blood T cell repertoires in COVID-19. Profiling relied on immunoSEQ multiplex PCR, and the TCRdb table lists in-frame clones only, not all of them. The data show about 230,000 clones, with roughly nine tenths seen just once and 3.1% held by the top ten. The sequenced sample was PBMCs or T cells enriched from blood (not recorded which). The receptors derive from a woman aged 45-59 years in a cohort exposed to, infected with or recovered from COVID-19 (not recorded which). Each CDR3 is given with its conserved first and last residue. D genes are given only for firm matches. Size is stated for part of the rows, as once, few or many counts, or as a class when the clone is expanded.

D	size	J	V	DNA	CDR3
NA	NA	TRBJ2-7	TRBV10-2	TGCGCCAGCAGTGAGTCGTCAGTCTTCTCCTACGAGCAGTACTTC	CASSESSVFSYEQYF
NA	NA	TRBJ2-1	TRBV18	TGTGCCAGCTCACCACCACAGGGTACTGGTTACAATGAGCAGTTCTTC	CASSPPQGTGYNEQFF
TRBD2	NA	TRBJ2-2	TRBV6-1	TGTGCCAGCAGTGAACAGACGGGGGGAACCGGGGAGCTGTTTTTT	CASSEQTGGTGELFF
NA	NA	TRBJ1-2	TRBV28	TGTGCGTCGGGGTATAGCTATGGCTACACCTTC	CASGYSYGYTF
NA	NA	TRBJ1-5	TRBV28	TGTGCCAGCAGATTCTCGACACAGGGTAGCAATCAGCCCCAGCATTTT	CASRFSTQGSNQPQHF
NA	NA	TRBJ1-6	TRBV28	TGTGCCAGCAGGGGGGGGTATAATTCACCCCTCCACTTT	CASRGGYNSPLHF
TRBD2	NA	TRBJ2-3	TRBV6-2/TRBV6-3	TGTGCCAGCAGTTTGTTAGCGGGAAGCACAGATACGCAGTATTTT	CASSLLAGSTDTQYF
TRBD2	NA	TRBJ2-1	TRBV9	TGTGCCAGCAGCGTAGCCTCGACTAGCCGCAATGAGCAGTTCTTC	CASSVASTSRNEQFF
TRBD2	NA	TRBJ2-7	TRBV11-2	TGTGCCAGCAGCGATTTAATGCTGGTAGCGGGGGGATCGGGGGAGCAGTACTTC	CASSDLMLVAGGSGEQYF
NA	few	TRBJ2-7	TRBV4-3	TGCGCCAGCAGCCAACTACAGGGAGTCGAGCAGTACTTC	CASSQLQGVEQYF
NA	NA	TRBJ1-3	TRBV7-2	TGTGCCAGCAGCTTAAGGGTCGGGGGGGTTCCTGGAAACACCATATATTTT	CASSLRVGGVPGNTIYF
NA	NA	TRBJ1-2	TRBV7-9	TGTGCCAGCAGCTTCCGGGACTCCCACGGGGGCTACACCTTC	CASSFRDSHGGYTF
TRBD2	NA	TRBJ2-5	TRBV4-2	TGTGCCAGCAGCCAAGATCAGGTAGCGGGGGGGATAGAGACCCAGTACTTC	CASSQDQVAGGIETQYF
TRBD2	NA	TRBJ2-2	TRBV4-3	TGCGCCAGCAGCCTGGGACTAGCGGGCGGGGAGCTGTTTTTT	CASSLGLAGGELFF
NA	NA	TRBJ1-3	TRBV29-1	TGCAGCGTTGATTGGGGCCTAGGTGGAAACACCATATATTTT	CSVDWGLGGNTIYF
TRBD2	few	TRBJ2-3	TRBV28	TGTGCCAGCAGACGGACTAGCGGTCGCACAGATACGCAGTATTTT	CASRRTSGRTDTQYF
NA	NA	TRBJ1-2	TRBV7-8	TGTGCCAGCAGTCGCGGACTGGGAAACTATGGCTACACCTTC	CASSRGLGNYGYTF
TRBD1	NA	TRBJ1-5	TRBV6-5	TGTGCCAGCAGACAGACAGGGTCGGGGCAGCCCCAGCATTTT	CASRQTGSGQPQHF
NA	NA	TRBJ1-4	TRBV10-1	TGCGCCAGCAGGGGAGGTGAAAAACTGTTTTTT	CASRGGEKLFF
NA	NA	TRBJ2-1	TRBV11-3	TGTGCCAGCAGCTTAGAGCCGGGAATGGGCAATGAGCAGTTCTTC	CASSLEPGMGNEQFF
TRBD1	once	TRBJ1-3	TRBV6-1	TGTGCCAGCAGTGAGCACAGGGGCCCTGGAAACACCATATATTTT	CASSEHRGPGNTIYF
TRBD1	NA	TRBJ2-3	TRBV5-1	TGCGCCAGCAGCCCCAGGACAGGGGGCAAGAACACAGATACGCAGTATTTT	CASSPRTGGKNTDTQYF
NA	NA	TRBJ1-2	TRBV7-2	TGTGCCAGCAGCCTCCGGGCATCCGGGGGCTATGGCTACACCTTC	CASSLRASGGYGYTF
NA	NA	TRBJ2-1	TRBV5-4	TGTGCCAGCAGCCAACCGGGACTCTCCTACAATGAGCAGTTCTTC	CASSQPGLSYNEQFF
NA	NA	TRBJ1-1	TRBV30	TGTGCCTGGAGTGTACGGTTCCAGGGTTGGGGCACTGAAGCTTTCTTT	CAWSVRFQGWGTEAFF
TRBD2	NA	TRBJ2-5	TRBV9	TGTGCCAGCAGCTCGGGGGGGGAGACCCAGTACTTC	CASSSGGETQYF
NA	NA	TRBJ1-1	TRBV18	TGTGCCAGCTCACCAGTACGACAGGTCCCTGAAGCTTTCTTT	CASSPVRQVPEAFF
TRBD1	NA	TRBJ2-6	TRBV29-1	TGCAGCGTTGAGGCAGGGGGCTCTTCTGGGGCCAACGTCCTGACTTTC	CSVEAGGSSGANVLTF
NA	NA	TRBJ2-2	TRBV5-1	TGCGCCAGTAGATCCCTTTCGAACACCGGGGAGCTGTTTTTT	CASRSLSNTGELFF
TRBD1	NA	TRBJ2-3	TRBV2	TGTGCCAGTTGGGGGACAGGGTTCACAGATACGCAGTATTTT	CASWGTGFTDTQYF
NA	NA	TRBJ1-2	TRBV5-1	TGCGCCAGCAGCTTATCCGGGGGATCCTATGGCTACACCTTC	CASSLSGGSYGYTF
TRBD1	once	TRBJ1-3	TRBV10-2	TGCGCCAGCAGGAGGGACAGCAACGTACCAGGAAACACCATATATTTT	CASRRDSNVPGNTIYF
TRBD2	once	TRBJ2-5	TRBV7-2	TGTGCCAGCAGCGTTCATGGGGCGGGGGGTCAAGAGACCCAGTACTTC	CASSVHGAGGQETQYF
NA	NA	TRBJ2-5	TRBV19	TGTGCCAGTAGTATTGGACAGCAAGAGACCCAGTACTTC	CASSIGQQETQYF
TRBD2	NA	TRBJ2-5	TRBV3-1/TRBV3-2	TGTGCCAGCAGCCTAGAGGTAGCGGGGGATGCCCAAGAGACCCAGTACTTC	CASSLEVAGDAQETQYF
TRBD1	few	TRBJ1-5	TRBV6-2/TRBV6-3	TGTGCCAGCAGTGGGACACAGGCCAGGGGGTATAGCAATCAGCCCCAGCATTTT	CASSGTQARGYSNQPQHF
NA	NA	TRBJ1-6	TRBV7-6	TGTGCCAGCAGCTTAAATCCGCGCCCGGGTAATTCACCCCTCCACTTT	CASSLNPRPGNSPLHF
NA	NA	TRBJ1-3	TRBV4-3	TGCGCCAGCAGCCAAATCGTCACGGGACTCGGAAACACCATATATTTT	CASSQIVTGLGNTIYF
NA	NA	TRBJ2-6	TRBV10-3	TGTGCCATCAGGGGGGTAGGACAGTTAGTCTCTGGGGCCAACGTCCTGACTTTC	CAIRGVGQLVSGANVLTF
NA	NA	TRBJ1-6	TRBV5-3	TGTGCCAGAAGCCCGGGGGGGGGCCCGAATTCACCCCTCCACTTT	CARSPGGGPNSPLHF
NA	once	TRBJ1-2	TRBV24-1	TGTGCCACCAGTGCCAGTGGGGCAGCGGGCTATGGCTACACCTTC	CATSASGAAGYGYTF
TRBD1	NA	TRBJ2-7	TRBV11-2	TGTGCCAGCAGCTCTGCCGGGACAGATTACGAGCAGTACTTC	CASSSAGTDYEQYF
TRBD1	NA	TRBJ1-4	TRBV5-1	TGCGCCAGCAGCCAACAGGGGATTGAGGAAAAACTGTTTTTT	CASSQQGIEEKLFF
TRBD1	NA	TRBJ2-1	TRBV19	TGTGCCAGTAGTATTCGGTCCGGGACAGGTTACAATGAGCAGTTCTTC	CASSIRSGTGYNEQFF
NA	NA	TRBJ1-6	TRBV5-5	TGTGCCAGCAGCTTGGTGTTCGGGACGAGGGGGAATTCACCCCTCCACTTT	CASSLVFGTRGNSPLHF
TRBD1	NA	TRBJ1-6	TRBV6-5	TGTGCCAGCTGCCCAGGGGGGTATAATTCACCCCTCCACTTT	CASCPGGYNSPLHF
TRBD1	NA	TRBJ1-6	TRBV7-9	TGTGCCAGCAGCTTAGAGGGGACAGGGAGTTCACCCCTCCACTTT	CASSLEGTGSSPLHF